This T cell receptor beta chain is from a study of T cells in Graves' hyperthyroidism and ophthalmopathy. Findings and caveats of the study: Appearing also in blood were most of the thyroid clonotypes expanded above 0.001. Ophthalmopathy cases were set apart from stable hyperthyroidism by a 13 V-J model.

The CDR3 totals 14 residues. V shed 3 bases, J shed 1 base, and the junction held 4 bases outside the gene matches. CDR1 is DFQATT and CDR2 is SNEGSKA in the germline V gene (reference sequence). It was RNA transcripts that yielded the amplified TCR beta CDR3 regions. In the first-round RT-PCR of the TCR CDR3, the HTBI primer set was used. Using its own MiXCR run on the multiplex PCR reads, TCRdb lists one record per CDR3 protein. The sample lists about 460,000 distinct CDR3 sequences; 22% were seen once. Remarks on this clonotype: Its antigen is as yet unknown.

Sequenced material: blood. This receptor was obtained from a woman in her 70s with Graves' ophthalmopathy. The chain recombines TRBV20-1 with TRBJ2-7; 9 positions match TRBD2. CDR3: CSARLSGGSYEQYF. CDR3 in DNA: TGCAGTGCTAGGTTAAGCGGGGGGTCCTACGAGCAGTACTTC.